This note documents a single TCR beta chain sequence. Its antigen remains unknown. Germline DNA was also extracted, while the blood RNA originated from unsorted whole blood. Germline V CDR1 and CDR2: SGHNT, YYREEE (reference sequence). The CDR3 runs 15 residues. V was pared by 5 bases and J by 1 base, with 6 bases of the junction left unmatched. Priming with a constant-region primer yielded TCR beta cDNA from about 540 ng total RNA. ARM-PCR was slightly modified, and three nested multiplex PCR rounds with it gave rise to the TCR beta libraries. TRBV1-TRBV30 forward and Cbeta reverse primers drove the first two approximately 11-cycle rounds. TCRdb itself ran the multiplex PCR reads through MiXCR, one entry per CDR3 protein. The sample contains about 180,000 distinct CDR3 sequences, about 60% of which appear only once. This sample was taken from a study of tumor-infiltrating lymphocytes in primary liver carcinoma. About the research overall: The cohort included men and women aged 30 to 69 years.

Whole-study results and caveats: Comparison of CD4+ and CD8+ repertoires was precluded by bulk unsorted samples.

The sequence was obtained from a man aged 35 to 55 with primary liver carcinoma and hepatitis B virus infection. Sequencing input: peripheral blood. The chain is built from TRBV5-4 and TRBJ2-7, with 10 nucleotides matching TRBD1. CDR3 sequence (DNA): TGTGCCAGCAGTTATCGGGACAGGGGTTCCTACGAGCAGTACTTC. Its protein product is CASSYRDRGSYEQYF. The whole variable domain, filled in from reference TRBV5-4 and TRBJ2-7, reads ETGVTQSPTHLIKTRGQQVTLRCSSQSGHNTVSWYQQALGQGPQFIFQYYREEENGRGNFPPRFSGLQFPNYSSELNVNALELDDSALYLCASSYRDRGSYEQYFGPGTRLTVT.